This T cell receptor (beta chain) was profiled in a study of cytomegalovirus exposure and HLA in healthy donors (dated by TCRdb to the late 2010s). With regard to the full study: The roughly 650 repertoires of the first cohort and the roughly 120 validation repertoires were produced on the same platform, according to a later analysis. The aim of the study was to test whether cataloging public T cell receptors could identify signatures of past pathogen exposure. Besides the first cohort of around 700 subjects, a separate validation cohort made up of 120 different subjects was used. To predict cytomegalovirus infection status, the study brought together high-throughput TCR immunosequencing, statistical association of individual TCRs with disease status, and machine learning.

The investigation overall reported the following: A few of the identified cytomegalovirus-associated TCR beta chains were confirmed in vitro to be specific for cytomegalovirus antigens. A later analysis lacked HLA typing for the validation cohort, so it scored co-occurrence in that cohort across all 110 or so repertoires. Subsequent analysis determined that TCRs grouped into clusters in the first cohort also showed a tendency toward co-occurrence across the roughly 120 validation repertoires, and 85% to 95% of cluster scores exceeded 0. The classifier was reported to diagnose cytomegalovirus status with high specificity and sensitivity in both the original and validation cohorts. Across donors, most TCR sequences were observed very rarely, whereas some public TCRs were present in many individuals. In the study, around 150 TCR beta chains were listed as associated with cytomegalovirus. The authors suggested that the approach could potentially be generalized to other disease states and immunological phenotypes.

Separate from the roughly 660-subject first cohort, the validation cohort of 120 subjects was the group to which the donors belonged. The library was prepared using the immunoSEQ multiplex PCR assay. Under the source paper's analysis protocol: A statistical classification framework was developed to diagnose cytomegalovirus status using the catalog of TCR beta chain sequences. TCRdb limited this immuneACCESS table to in-frame rearrangements with V and J called. A share of clones is missing; checked studies link under half to unresolved V genes, and the rest is unexplained. V and J calls and clone size are as listed in that table; D and trimming were resolved from the DNA. Counted in this sample were 100,000 to 150,000 clones; approximately 91% of them appeared once. Jointly, the top ten make up more than 1.5% of the sample. As to this clone: Which antigen it targets is not known. Base qualities are not recorded, but no much larger clone differs from it by a single base.

Sequencing was done on a sample of PBMCs. The source of this sequence is a woman in her late teens or twenties in good health and CMV-seronegative.

The CDR3 protein sequence reads: CASSLGRSHSYEQYF. In nucleotide form, the sequence is TGCGCCAGCAGCTTGGGGCGGAGCCACTCCTACGAGCAGTACTTC. The chain is assembled from TRBV5-1 and TRBJ2-7, with the identity of the D gene unclear. CDR1 SGHRS and CDR2 YFSETQ were looked up in the germline V gene. V drops 0 bases and J drops 0 bases, leaving 10 bases in between. There are 15 amino acids in the CDR3, from cysteine to phenylalanine inclusive. Solely the CDR3 DNA is kept, with 45 bases framed from the first base.